The T cell receptor (beta chain) described here comes from a study of Graves' ophthalmopathy and Graves' hyperthyroidism. Study-wide background: The collection of peripheral blood took place at initial diagnosis, before any treatment. Study-level findings and limits: Blood repertoires reportedly contained most expanded thyroid clonotypes above 0.001 frequency.

CDR3 regions of TCR beta were amplified from RNA transcripts. Second-round multiplex PCR followed a first-round RT-PCR using HTBI primers. TCRdb independently ran MiXCR on the multiplex PCR reads; one entry per CDR3 protein. Of hundreds of thousands of distinct CDR3 sequences detected, about two fifths appear once; the ten largest clones hold around 3%. There are 15 residues in the CDR3. Germline CDR1 MNHEY, CDR2 SVGAGI. None of the included patients had other autoimmune diseases, uncontrolled infections, pregnancy or lactation, as these led to exclusion. Diagnoses were established from clinical symptoms, serum thyroxine, TRAb, thyroid ultrasound and orbital computed tomography. Note on this clonotype: Its antigen remains unknown. A much larger clone differs from this one at a single base, so this may be a read error.

This sequence was found in an adult man with Graves' ophthalmopathy. Sequenced sample: peripheral blood. This rearrangement joins TRBV6-5 to TRBJ2-7; 7 bases are a match to TRBD1. In DNA, the CDR3 is TGTGCCAGCAGTTACTCCGGGACAGTCTCCTACGGGCAGTACTTC. Translation gives CASSYSGTVSYGQYF.